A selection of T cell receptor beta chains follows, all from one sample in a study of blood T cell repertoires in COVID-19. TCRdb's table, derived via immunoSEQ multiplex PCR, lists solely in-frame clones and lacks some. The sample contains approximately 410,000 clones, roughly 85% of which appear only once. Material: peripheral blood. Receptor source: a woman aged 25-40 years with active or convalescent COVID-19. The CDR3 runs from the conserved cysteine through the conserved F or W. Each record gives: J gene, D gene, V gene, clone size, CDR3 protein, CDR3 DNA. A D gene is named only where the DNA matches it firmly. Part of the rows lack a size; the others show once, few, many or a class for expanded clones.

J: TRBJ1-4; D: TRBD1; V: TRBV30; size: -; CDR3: CAWGLHIPGTGSNEKLFF; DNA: TGTGCCTGGGGGCTTCATATTCCCGGGACAGGGTCTAATGAAAAACTGTTTTTT
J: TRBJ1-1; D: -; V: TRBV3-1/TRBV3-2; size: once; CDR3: CASSPYFRVNTEAFF; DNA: TGTGCCAGCAGCCCCTACTTCAGGGTGAACACTGAAGCTTTCTTT
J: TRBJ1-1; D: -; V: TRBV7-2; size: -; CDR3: CASSLATGNTEAFF; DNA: TGTGCCAGCAGTCTGGCGACAGGGAACACTGAAGCTTTCTTT
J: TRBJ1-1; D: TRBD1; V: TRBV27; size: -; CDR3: CASSQQGPSTEAFF; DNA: TGTGCCAGCAGCCAACAGGGGCCCAGCACTGAAGCTTTCTTT
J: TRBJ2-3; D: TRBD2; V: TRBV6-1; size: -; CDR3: CASSEAWGSGRGTDTQYF; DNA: TGTGCCAGCAGCGAAGCTTGGGGTAGCGGGAGGGGCACAGATACGCAGTATTTT
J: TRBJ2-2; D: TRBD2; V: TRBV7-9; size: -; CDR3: CASSTPRTSGSLTGELFF; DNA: TGTGCCAGCAGCACTCCGAGGACTAGCGGGAGCTTGACCGGGGAGCTGTTTTTT
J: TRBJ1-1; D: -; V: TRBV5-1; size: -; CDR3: CASSPVGGHTEAFF; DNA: TGCGCCAGCAGCCCCGTCGGGGGGCACACTGAAGCTTTCTTT
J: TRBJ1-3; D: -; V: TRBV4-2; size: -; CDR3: CASVAGEGNTIYF; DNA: TGTGCCAGCGTTGCGGGGGAAGGAAACACCATATATTTT
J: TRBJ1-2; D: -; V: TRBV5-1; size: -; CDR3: CASMGGSSNYGYTF; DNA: TGCGCCAGCATGGGCGGGTCCTCTAACTATGGCTACACCTTC
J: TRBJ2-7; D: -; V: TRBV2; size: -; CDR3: CASETGYYEQYF; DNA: TGTGCCAGCGAAACAGGGTACTACGAGCAGTACTTC
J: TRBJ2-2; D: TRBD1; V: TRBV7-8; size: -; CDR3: CASSPQPGGSTGELFF; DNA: TGTGCCAGCAGCCCCCAGCCAGGGGGCAGCACCGGGGAGCTGTTTTTT
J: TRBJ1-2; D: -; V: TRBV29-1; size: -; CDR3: CSVEDVRGYTF; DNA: TGCAGCGTTGAAGATGTGCGGGGCTACACCTTC
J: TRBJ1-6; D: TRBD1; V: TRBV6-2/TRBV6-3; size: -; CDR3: CASSEDRANSPLHF; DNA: TGTGCCAGCAGTGAGGACAGGGCTAATTCACCCCTCCACTTT
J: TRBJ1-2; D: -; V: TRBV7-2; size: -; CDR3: CASSPRGGYGYTF; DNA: TGTGCCAGCAGCCCCAGGGGCGGGTATGGCTACACCTTC
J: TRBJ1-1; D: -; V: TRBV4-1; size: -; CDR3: CASSQGRNTEAFF; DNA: TGCGCCAGCAGCCAGGGGAGGAACACTGAAGCTTTCTTT
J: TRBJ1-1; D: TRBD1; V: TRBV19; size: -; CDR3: CASRELPGQGSTREAFF; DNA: TGTGCCAGCAGGGAACTCCCGGGACAGGGGTCCACTCGCGAAGCTTTCTTT
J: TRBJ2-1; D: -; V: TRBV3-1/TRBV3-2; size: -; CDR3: CASSQDNPSGRDPYNEQFF; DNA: TGTGCCAGCAGCCAAGATAATCCCTCCGGGCGGGATCCTTACAATGAGCAGTTCTTC
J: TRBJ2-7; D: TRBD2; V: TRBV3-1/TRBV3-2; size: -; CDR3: CASSQKGLAGANYEQYF; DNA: TGTGCCAGCAGCCAAAAAGGACTAGCGGGAGCAAACTACGAGCAGTACTTC
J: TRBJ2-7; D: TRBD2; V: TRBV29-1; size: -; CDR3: CSVERTSGNSEQYF; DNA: TGCAGCGTTGAAAGGACTAGCGGGAACAGCGAGCAGTACTTC
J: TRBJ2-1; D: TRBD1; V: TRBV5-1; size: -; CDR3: CASSGQGHPGSSYNEQFF; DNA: TGCGCCAGTTCAGGACAGGGGCACCCAGGGTCATCCTACAATGAGCAGTTCTTC
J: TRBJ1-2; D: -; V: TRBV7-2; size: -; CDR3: CAIPRITFYGYTF; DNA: TGTGCCATTCCTAGGATCACTTTCTATGGCTACACCTTC
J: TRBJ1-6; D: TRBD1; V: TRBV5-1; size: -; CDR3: CASSFYSPGQENSPLHF; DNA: TGCGCCAGCAGCTTTTACTCACCGGGACAGGAGAATTCACCCCTCCACTTT
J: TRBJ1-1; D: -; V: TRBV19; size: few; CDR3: CASILPGGPWSEAFF; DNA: TGTGCCAGTATACTCCCGGGGGGTCCGTGGTCTGAAGCTTTCTTT
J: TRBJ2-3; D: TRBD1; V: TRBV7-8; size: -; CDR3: CASSSGQLGDTQYF; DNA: TGTGCCAGCAGCTCGGGACAGCTTGGGGATACGCAGTATTTT
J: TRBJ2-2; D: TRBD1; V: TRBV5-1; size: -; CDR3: CASSSSTGGTGELFF; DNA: TGCGCCAGCAGCTCTTCGACAGGGGGCACCGGGGAGCTGTTTTTT
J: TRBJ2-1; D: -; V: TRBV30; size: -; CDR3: CAWSPDSNQPNNEQFF; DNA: TGTGCCTGGAGTCCAGACAGTAATCAGCCCAACAATGAGCAGTTCTTC
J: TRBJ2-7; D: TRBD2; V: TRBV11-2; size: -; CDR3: CASSLMVGGYYEQYF; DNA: TGTGCCAGCAGCTTAATGGTGGGAGGGTACTACGAGCAGTACTTC
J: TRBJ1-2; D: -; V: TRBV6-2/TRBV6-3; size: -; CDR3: CVSSQNYGYTF; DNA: TGTGTCAGCAGTCAAAACTATGGCTACACCTTC
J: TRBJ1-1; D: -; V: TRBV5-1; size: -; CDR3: CATYPGQAGPATEAFF; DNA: TGCGCCACCTACCCTGGCCAGGCAGGGCCGGCCACTGAAGCTTTCTTT
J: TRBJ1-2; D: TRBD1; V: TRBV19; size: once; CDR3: CASISWDRGPSGYTF; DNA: TGTGCCAGTATTTCCTGGGACAGGGGGCCGTCGGGCTACACCTTC
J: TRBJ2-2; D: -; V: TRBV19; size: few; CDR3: CASSIDLSNSNTGELFF; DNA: TGTGCCAGTAGTATAGATCTGAGCAATTCGAACACCGGGGAGCTGTTTTTT
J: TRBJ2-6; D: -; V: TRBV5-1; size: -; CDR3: CASSGGQNAGANVLTF; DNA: TGCGCCAGCAGCGGGGGACAAAATGCTGGGGCCAACGTCCTGACTTTC
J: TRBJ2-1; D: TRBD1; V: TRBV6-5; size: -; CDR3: CASSRDRGPGWEQFF; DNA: TGTGCCAGCAGTAGAGATAGGGGGCCCGGCTGGGAGCAGTTCTTC
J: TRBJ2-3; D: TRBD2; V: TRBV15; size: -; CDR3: CATSRGVRGGTDTQYF; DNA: TGTGCCACCAGCAGGGGAGTGCGGGGGGGCACAGATACGCAGTATTTT
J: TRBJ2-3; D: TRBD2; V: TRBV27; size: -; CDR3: CASSPRTSESTDTQYF; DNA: TGTGCCAGCAGCCCTCGGACTAGCGAGAGCACAGATACGCAGTATTTT
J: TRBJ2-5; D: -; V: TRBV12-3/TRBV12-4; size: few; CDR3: CASSGIQETQYF; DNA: TGTGCCAGCAGTGGCATTCAAGAGACCCAGTACTTC
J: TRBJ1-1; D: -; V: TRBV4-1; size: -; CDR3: CASSQGPQNTEAFF; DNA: TGCGCCAGCAGCCAGGGGCCACAGAACACTGAAGCTTTCTTT
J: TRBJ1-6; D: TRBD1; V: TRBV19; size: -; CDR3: CASSPTRQGLYNSPLHF; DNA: TGTGCCAGTAGTCCCACTCGACAGGGTCTCTATAATTCACCCCTCCACTTT
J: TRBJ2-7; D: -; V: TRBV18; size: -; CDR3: CASSPELGSYEQYF; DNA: TGTGCCAGCTCACCGGAGCTGGGTTCCTACGAGCAGTACTTC
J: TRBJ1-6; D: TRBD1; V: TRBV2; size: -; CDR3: CASRAGTVTYNSPLHF; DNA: TGTGCCAGCAGAGCCGGGACAGTCACTTATAATTCACCCCTCCACTTT
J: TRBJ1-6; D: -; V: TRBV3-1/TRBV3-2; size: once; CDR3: CASSQTGRSSYNSPLHF; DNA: TGTGCCAGCAGCCAGACTGGTCGTAGCTCCTATAATTCACCCCTCCACTTT
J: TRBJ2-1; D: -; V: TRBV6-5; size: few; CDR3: CASSRLIQDSEQFF; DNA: TGTGCCAGCAGTCGCCTCATTCAGGATAGTGAGCAGTTCTTC
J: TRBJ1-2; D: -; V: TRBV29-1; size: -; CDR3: CSVRPGNYGYTF; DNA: TGCAGCGTTCGCCCAGGCAACTATGGCTACACCTTC
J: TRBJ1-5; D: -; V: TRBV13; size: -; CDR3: CASSSRTFPDQPQHF; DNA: TGTGCCAGCAGCTCCAGGACATTCCCTGATCAGCCCCAGCATTTT
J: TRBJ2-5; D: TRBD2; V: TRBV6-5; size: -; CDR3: CASSNPGLAETQYF; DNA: TGTGCCAGCAGTAACCCGGGACTAGCAGAGACCCAGTACTTC
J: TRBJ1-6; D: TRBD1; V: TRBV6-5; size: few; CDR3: CASSQDRGHNSPLHF; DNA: TGTGCCAGCAGCCAGGACAGGGGGCATAATTCACCCCTCCACTTT
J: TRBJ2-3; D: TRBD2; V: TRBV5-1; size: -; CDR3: CASSSGRLAGGLIADTQYF; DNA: TGCGCCAGCAGCTCGGGAAGACTAGCGGGGGGCCTAATTGCAGATACGCAGTATTTT
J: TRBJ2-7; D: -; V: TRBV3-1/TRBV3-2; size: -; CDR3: CASSLQGGEQYF; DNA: TGTGCCAGCAGCCTGCAGGGGGGCGAGCAGTACTTC
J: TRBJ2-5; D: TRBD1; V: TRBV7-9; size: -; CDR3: CASSRDRAETQYF; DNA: TGTGCCAGCAGCCGGGACAGGGCAGAGACCCAGTACTTC
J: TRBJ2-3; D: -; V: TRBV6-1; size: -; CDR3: CASSELRSRDTQYF; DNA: TGTGCCAGCAGTGAATTAAGGTCGAGGGATACGCAGTATTTT